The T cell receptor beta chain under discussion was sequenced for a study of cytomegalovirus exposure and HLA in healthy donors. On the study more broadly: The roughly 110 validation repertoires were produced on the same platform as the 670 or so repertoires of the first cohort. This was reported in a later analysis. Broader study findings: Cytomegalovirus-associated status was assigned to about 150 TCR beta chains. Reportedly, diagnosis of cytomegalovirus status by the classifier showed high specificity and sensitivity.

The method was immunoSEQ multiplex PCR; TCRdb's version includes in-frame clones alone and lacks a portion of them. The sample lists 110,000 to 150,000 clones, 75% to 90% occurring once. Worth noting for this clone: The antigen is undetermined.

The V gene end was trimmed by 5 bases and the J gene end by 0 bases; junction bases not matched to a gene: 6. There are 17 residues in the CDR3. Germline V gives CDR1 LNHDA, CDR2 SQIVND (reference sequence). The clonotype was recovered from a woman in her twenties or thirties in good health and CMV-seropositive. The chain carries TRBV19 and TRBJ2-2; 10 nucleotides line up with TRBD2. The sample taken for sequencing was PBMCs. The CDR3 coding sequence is TGTGCCAGTAGTTCAATAGCGGGAGGCTCGAACACCGGGGAGCTGTTTTTT. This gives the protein CASSSIAGGSNTGELFF.